This TCR beta chain was sequenced in a study of T cell repertoires in cytomegalovirus infection. Between the trimmed V and J ends, which lost 6 bases and 5 bases, there was a span of 19 bases. Germline CDR1 reads SEHNR; CDR2 reads FQNEAQ (reference sequence). The CDR3 contains 16 residues. Comments on this clonotype: Possible read error: a much larger clone is one base away.

A single record per CDR3 protein comes from TCRdb applying MiXCR to the reads. Here the sample spans 350,000 to 500,000 distinct CDR3 sequences, approximately 30% being singletons. Sequencing was carried out using PBMCs. The sequence derives from a human donor in good health (CMV status not recorded). Some clones in this sample may be carry-over from other donors' samples. V is TRBV7-9 and J is TRBJ1-4; D gene unclear. The CDR3 here is CASSPTVLYSNEKLFF. DNA of the CDR3: TGTGCCAGCAGTCCTACAGTCCTGTACTCAAATGAAAAACTGTTTTTT.